A single sample gave rise to the 24 T cell receptor beta chains below, sequenced in a study of cytomegalovirus exposure and HLA in healthy donors. Researchers ran the PCR with 60 Vbeta and 13 Jbeta primers. Sequenced by immunoSEQ multiplex PCR; TCRdb stores in-frame clones only, minus some. This repertoire shows under 200,000 clones, roughly 82% found once; its top ten account for approximately 1.5%. The source material was PBMCs. These TCRs come from a girl between 10 and 17 years old in good health and CMV-seropositive.

The chain recombines TRBV19 with TRBJ1-5; D gene uncertain. This CDR3 spans 13 amino acids. Trimming stripped 5 bases from V and 2 bases from J, with 7 bases between. CDR1 is LNHDA and CDR2 is SQIVND in the germline V gene (reference sequence). CDR3 sequence: CASSLRGNQPQHF. CDR3 DNA sequence: TGTGCCAGTAGTTTACGCGGCAATCAGCCCCAGCATTTT.

The chain carries TRBV6-6 and TRBJ1-1, with 9 positions matching TRBD1. V shed 1 base and J 4 bases; nucleotides not matched to a gene: 4. The CDR3 spans 15 residues. Germline V gene data show CDR1 as MNHNY and CDR2 as SVGAGI (reference sequence). This CDR3 reads CASSYYGQGFTEAFF. CDR3 nucleotide sequence: TGTGCCAGCAGTTACTATGGACAGGGGTTCACTGAAGCTTTCTTT.

The chain employs TRBV5-4 and TRBJ2-3; D remains ambiguous. CDR3 size: 14 residues. The germline gives CDR1 SGHNT, CDR2 YYREEE (reference sequence). The V end lost 4 bases, the J end lost 0 bases, and 9 bases lay between the germline ends. The CDR3 reads CASSPPQSTDTQYF. CDR3 in DNA: TGTGCCAGCAGCCCGCCACAGAGCACAGATACGCAGTATTTT.

This clone has just a few counts. This chain uses TRBV18 with TRBJ2-1; D might be TRBD1 (6 bases). This CDR3 comprises 15 residues. V was pared by 2 bases and J by 0 bases, with 8 bases between. Looked up from germline, CDR1 is KGHSH and CDR2 is LQKENI. CDR3 in DNA: TGTGCCAGCTCACCAACAGGGAGCTCCTACAATGAGCAGTTCTTC. Its translation is CASSPTGSSYNEQFF.

V and J are TRBV5-6 and TRBJ1-4; D gene uncertain. From germline, CDR1 is SGHDT and CDR2 YYEEEE. Trimming took off 1 base at V and 6 bases at J, with 7 bases between the two ends. CDR3 length: 13 residues. CDR3 sequence: CASSLTRDEKLFF. CDR3 coding DNA: TGTGCCAGCAGCTTGACACGGGATGAAAAACTGTTTTTT.

The V gene is TRBV28, the J gene TRBJ1-1; D might be TRBD1 (5 bases). The CDR3 sequence is 13 residues long. Trimming took off 7 bases at V and 4 bases at J, with 13 bases between the two ends. Germline V CDR1 and CDR2: MDHEN, SYDVKM. The CDR3 nucleotides are TGTGCCAGCACCTTAACCGGGGGCACTGAAGCTTTCTTT. As protein: CASTLTGGTEAFF.

This chain connects TRBV5-5 to TRBJ2-1; TRBD2 matches 11 bases. V gave up 4 bases and J gave up 15 bases; unmatched junction bases: 6. The CDR3 extends over 12 amino acids. Germline CDR1 and CDR2: SGHKS and YYEKEE (reference sequence). The CDR3 DNA reads TGTGCCAGCAGCGAGACTAGCGGGAAATTGTTCTTC. This codes for CASSETSGKLFF.

V is TRBV28 and J is TRBJ2-7; D is perhaps TRBD1 (5 bases). Between the trimmed V and J ends, which lost 7 bases and 1 base, there was a span of 14 bases. This CDR3 comprises 14 residues. The germline CDR1 and CDR2 sequences are MDHEN and SYDVKM. The CDR3 bases are TGTGCCAGCACCCTTCGCAGGGAATCCTACGAGCAGTACTTC. Residues: CASTLRRESYEQYF.

This chain connects TRBV7-9 to TRBJ1-1, with D possibly TRBD1 on 5 matching bases. V dropped 6 bases and J dropped 1 base, with 9 bases sitting between them. CDR1 SEHNR and CDR2 FQNEAQ come from the germline V gene (reference sequence). The CDR3 sequence is 13 residues long. The DNA of the CDR3 is TGTGCCAGCAGGACGACAGAGAACACTGAAGCTTTCTTT. It specifies CASRTTENTEAFF.

CDR3 DNA sequence: TGTGCCAGCAGCTCGACAGTGATCTATGGCTACACCTTC. Amino acids: CASSSTVIYGYTF. The rearrangement links TRBV5-5 to TRBJ1-2; tentatively, D is TRBD1 (5 bases). Per germline, CDR1 SGHKS and CDR2 YYEKEE (reference sequence). V dropped 3 bases and J dropped 4 bases, with 10 bases sitting between them. The CDR3 consists of 13 residues. Full variable domain (rest looked up from reference TRBV5-5 and TRBJ1-2): DAGVTQSPTHLIKTRGQQVTLRCSPISGHKSVSWYQQVLGQGPQFIFQYYEKEERGRGNFPDRFSARQFPNYSSELNVNALLLGDSALYLCASSSTVIYGYTFGSGTRLTVV.

The V call is TRBV27, the J call TRBJ2-1; perhaps TRBD2 as D (6 bases). The V gene's germline CDR1 is MNHEY and CDR2 SMNVEV (reference sequence). The V end was cut by 2 bases, the J end by 8 bases, with 16 bases between. The CDR3 has 15 residues. CDR3 protein: CASSLNSGGFHEQFF. In DNA, the CDR3 is TGTGCCAGCAGTTTAAATAGCGGCGGATTCCATGAGCAGTTCTTC.

The V call is TRBV5-6, the J call TRBJ1-4, with D perhaps TRBD1 (6 bases). V was shortened by 0 bases and J by 7 bases, with 13 bases between the two germline ends. CDR3 size: 15 residues. Germline V gives CDR1 SGHDT, CDR2 YYEEEE. CDR3: CASSLEGGAPEKLFF. CDR3 DNA: TGTGCCAGCAGCTTGGAAGGGGGGGCGCCTGAAAAACTGTTTTTT.

This chain connects TRBV9 to TRBJ2-1; 7 bases fit TRBD1. This CDR3 comprises 14 residues. Germline loops: CDR1 SGDLS, CDR2 YYNGEE. Trimming at V came to 4 bases and at J to 5 bases, leaving 6 bases not matched to a gene. The CDR3 protein is CASSPKDRHNEQFF. CDR3 sequence (DNA): TGTGCCAGCAGCCCGAAGGACAGGCACAATGAGCAGTTCTTC.

The chain links TRBV7-9 to TRBJ2-1; TRBD2 agrees at 12 bases. The CDR3 runs 15 residues. J lost 5 bases, V lost 5 bases, and 4 bases had no gene match. Looked up from germline, CDR1 is SEHNR and CDR2 is FQNEAQ (reference sequence). CDR3 nucleotide sequence: TGTGCCAGCAGCACTAGCGGGGGGCCCCACAATGAGCAGTTCTTC. This sequence encodes CASSTSGGPHNEQFF.

This sequence joins TRBV21-1 and TRBJ2-3; the DNA was not used to check the table's D call, TRBD2. TRBV21-1 is recorded as a pseudogene. The CDR3 covers 18 residues. CDR3 in amino acids: CASSGPTSGRTSTDTQYF. CDR3 coding DNA: TGTGCCAGCAGCGGCCCGACTAGCGGGCGGACTAGCACAGATACGCAGTATTTT.

This clone has only a few counts. The V call is TRBV5-4, the J call TRBJ1-2; possible D gene TRBD1, 6 bases. The V end was cut by 4 bases, the J end by 3 bases, with 16 bases between. The CDR3 runs 15 residues. Germline V gene lookup returns CDR1 SGHNT and CDR2 YYREEE (reference sequence). CDR3 DNA sequence: TGTGCCAGCAGCACGGACAGCCAGGACTACTATGGCTACACCTTC. Translation gives CASSTDSQDYYGYTF.

J is TRBJ2-3 and V is TRBV9; D not certain. CDR1 and CDR2 from the germline V gene are SGDLS and YYNGEE. The V gene lost 5 bases and the J gene lost 0 bases, with 7 bases spanning the gap. The CDR3 contains 13 residues. CDR3 region: CASSLISTDTQYF. In nucleotides, the CDR3 is TGTGCCAGCAGTTTAATTAGCACAGATACGCAGTATTTT.

The sample holds a few counts of this clone. The chain employs TRBV19 and TRBJ2-1, with TRBD2 matching over 10 bases. Germline lookup yields CDR1 LNHDA and CDR2 SQIVND (reference sequence). The ends lost 7 bases at V and 4 bases at J; junction bases unmatched: 13. This CDR3 region has 17 residues. CDR3 residues: CASKRSSGREGYNEQFF. The CDR3 nucleotides are TGTGCCAGTAAAAGGTCCAGCGGGAGGGAAGGATACAATGAGCAGTTCTTC. Looking up the rest from reference TRBV19 and TRBJ2-1 gives the full variable domain: DGGITQSPKYLFRKEGQNVTLSCEQNLNHDAMYWYRQDPGQGLRLIYYSQIVNDFQKGDIAEGYSVSREKKESFPLTVTSAQKNPTAFYLCASKRSSGREGYNEQFFGPGTRLTVL.

The chain joins TRBV5-6 to TRBJ2-7; 12 bases align to TRBD1. The CDR3 is 16 amino acids. V lost 2 bases and J lost 5; bases outside the gene matches: 8. In germline, CDR1 is SGHDT, CDR2 YYEEEE. The CDR3 DNA sequence: TGTGCCAGCAGCTTAAAAACGGGACAGGGGGCGGACGAGCAGTACTTC. It encodes CASSLKTGQGADEQYF. Together with reference TRBV5-6 and TRBJ2-7, the CDR3 gives the full variable domain: DAGVTQSPTHLIKTRGQQVTLRCSPKSGHDTVSWYQQALGQGPQFIFQYYEEEERQRGNFPDRFSGHQFPNYSSELNVNALLLGDSALYLCASSLKTGQGADEQYFGPGTRLTVT.

Only one count was recorded for this clone. The DNA for the CDR3 is TGTGCCAGCAGTTTATTAGGGGACAGGGGGCATCAGCCCCAGCATTTT. Its translation: CASSLLGDRGHQPQHF. V usage is TRBV27 and J usage is TRBJ1-5, with 12 nucleotides matching TRBD1. Germline trimming cut 1 base from V and 5 bases from J; bases unmatched to any gene: 3. CDR3 length: 16 amino acids. Germline CDR1 is MNHEY and CDR2 is SMNVEV (reference sequence).

The V call is TRBV9, the J call TRBJ1-1; no clear D. Germline V CDR1 and CDR2: SGDLS, YYNGEE. This CDR3 has 16 residues. With 0 bases removed from V and 7 bases from J, the gap between germline ends came to 19 bases. The CDR3 DNA sequence: TGTGCCAGCAGCGTAGATGGTGCAACGAGGGCGTTTGAAGCTTTCTTT. Translated: CASSVDGATRAFEAFF.

The gene calls are TRBV18 and TRBJ1-1; 9 nucleotides align to TRBD1. CDR1 KGHSH and CDR2 LQKENI come from the germline V gene. V was pared by 6 bases and J by 4 bases, with 9 bases of the junction left unmatched. This CDR3 has 15 residues. The CDR3 DNA reads TGTGCCAGCTCGTCCGGACAGGGGCTAATCACTGAAGCTTTCTTT. Translating it yields CASSSGQGLITEAFF.

The chain is built from TRBV14 and TRBJ1-2; no reliable D call. The CDR3 extends over 13 amino acids. CDR1 is SGHDN and CDR2 is FVKESK in the germline V gene. V lost 4 bases and J lost 0, with 6 bases in between. DNA for the CDR3: TGTGCCAGCAGCCCCGGTGCTAACTATGGCTACACCTTC. This translates into CASSPGANYGYTF. Full variable domain (missing parts from reference TRBV14 and TRBJ1-2): EAGVTQFPSHSVIEKGQTVTLRCDPISGHDNLYWYRRVMGKEIKFLLHFVKESKQDESGMPNNRFLAERTGGTYSTLKVQPAELEDSGVYFCASSPGANYGYTFGSGTRLTVV.

This chain links TRBV28 with TRBJ2-1, with D possibly being TRBD2 (6 bases). Deletions cut 0 bases from V and 3 bases from J, with 18 bases between. This CDR3 contains 18 residues. Germline assignment: CDR1 MDHEN and CDR2 SYDVKM. This CDR3 reads CASSLCPSSSVHYNEQFF. The CDR3 nucleotides are TGTGCCAGCAGTTTATGCCCCTCCTCTAGCGTCCACTACAATGAGCAGTTCTTC.